The entry below gives a single TCR beta chain sequence along with its context. Methods used by the authors: Estimated nucleated cell counts came from reference gene primer amplification. Using immunoSEQ multiplex PCR, the repertoire was profiled, and TCRdb retains in-frame clones only, with some absent. That table is the source of V, J and clone size, and D and trimming were worked out from the DNA. The sample shows 200,000 to 300,000 clones, around 85% of them seen only once. This specimen comes from a study of blood T cell repertoires in COVID-19. Study information: The analysed material was cDNA or gDNA that came from T cells, B-cell-depleted T cells, or PBMCs.

CDR1 is MNHEY, CDR2 SMNVEV, per germline (reference sequence). This CDR3 contains 16 residues. V was cut by 3 bases and J by 5 bases, with 18 bases left in between. The receptor comes from a woman in her fifties or sixties with active or convalescent COVID-19. V usage is TRBV27 and J usage is TRBJ2-3; TRBD1 might be the D (5 bases). Sequenced input: peripheral blood. CDR3 protein: CASSLIQGWEVDTQYF. Here the CDR3 DNA reads TGTGCCAGCAGTTTGATCCAGGGCTGGGAAGTAGATACGCAGTATTTT.